The TCR beta chain described here comes from a study of early T cells in non-severe SARS-CoV-2 infection (dated by TCRdb to the early 2020s). Concerning the study at large: TCR sequencing used bulk RNA from unsorted whole blood, so alpha and beta chains could not be paired. Results the study describes overall, beyond this receptor: VDJdb matching was skewed toward anti-spike CD8 responses and likely underestimated virus-specific expansions by missing private and CD4 specificities.

Measured from the cysteine to the phenylalanine, the CDR3 is 17 residues long. CDR3 DNA only is kept here, 51 bases in frame from base 1. V is trimmed back by 5 bases and J by 3 bases, and the junction contains 15 bases that no gene match accounts for. CDR1 is given as SNHLY and CDR2 as FYNNEI, both from the germline V gene. A case-control design nested within a healthcare worker cohort in London, UK, was used, with weekly nasopharyngeal swab PCR tests and blood sampling performed. Healthcare workers were enrolled in the week of the UK lockdown, from 23 to 31 March 2020, and were followed every week for up to roughly 15 weeks. This clonotype appeared a few times. It lacks a known antigen. No base quality values were provided; no much bigger clone lies one nucleotide off. The protocol used for the library was 5' RACE. Sequencing was performed on a NextSeq 500. To correct for sequencing error and PCR bias, the TCR library protocol tagged individual cDNA molecules with unique molecular identifiers. Both TCR alpha and beta chains were sequenced, and tight co-correlation was observed between alpha and beta sequence abundances in each sample. Turning to the authors' computational methods: Decombinator V4 was used to annotate TCR sequences for V gene, J gene and CDR3. Expanded TCRs were defined as changing significantly between any two time points under a Poisson model with p below 0.0001. TCR abundances were normalised to the total number of TCRs sequenced per sample and expressed as counts per million. TRAV1-2 paired with TRAJ12, TRAJ20 or TRAJ33 defined MAIT TCRs, while TRAV10 paired with TRAJ18 defined iNKT TCRs. VDJdb, accessed 1 November 2021, was searched for CMV, EBV and SARS-CoV-2 annotated TCRs, excluding TCRs annotated for multiple antigens. TCRdb reprocessed the public reads (quality trimming at Q25 with fastp, clone calling with MiXCR) and kept in-frame beta chains. Every entry covers one CDR3 protein and lists the most common genes and DNA from its rows. The V and J calls and clone size come from TCRdb's table, not from the authors' own analysis. Present in this sample are 25,000 to 40,000 distinct CDR3 sequences, roughly 5.2% of which were seen just once. The top ten clones comprise about a fifth of the sample.

The chain couples TRBV2 to TRBJ2-7; TRBD1 matches 8 bases in the middle. Sequenced material: whole blood. This TCR was sampled from an adult who was a healthcare worker with PCR-confirmed SARS-CoV-2 infection or an uninfected control (not recorded which). At the DNA level, the sequence is TGTGCCAGCAGTCGACAGGGGCTCCGGGAGCTGGGCTACGAGCAGTACTTC. Translated, it reads CASSRQGLRELGYEQYF.